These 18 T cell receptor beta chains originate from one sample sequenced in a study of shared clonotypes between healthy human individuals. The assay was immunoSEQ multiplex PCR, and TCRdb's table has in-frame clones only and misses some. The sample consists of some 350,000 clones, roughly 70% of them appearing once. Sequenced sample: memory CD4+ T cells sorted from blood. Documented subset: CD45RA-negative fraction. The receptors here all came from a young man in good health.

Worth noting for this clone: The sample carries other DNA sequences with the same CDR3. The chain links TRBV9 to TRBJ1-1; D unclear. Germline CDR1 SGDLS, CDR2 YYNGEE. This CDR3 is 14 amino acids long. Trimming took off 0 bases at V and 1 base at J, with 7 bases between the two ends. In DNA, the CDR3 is TGTGCCAGCAGCGTAGGCCCGGAGAACACTGAAGCTTTCTTT. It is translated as CASSVGPENTEAFF. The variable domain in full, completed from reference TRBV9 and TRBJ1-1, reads DSGVTQTPKHLITATGQRVTLRCSPRSGDLSVYWYQQSLDQGLQFLIQYYNGEERAKGNILERFSAQQFPDLHSELNLSSLELGDSALYFCASSVGPENTEAFFGQGTRLTVV.

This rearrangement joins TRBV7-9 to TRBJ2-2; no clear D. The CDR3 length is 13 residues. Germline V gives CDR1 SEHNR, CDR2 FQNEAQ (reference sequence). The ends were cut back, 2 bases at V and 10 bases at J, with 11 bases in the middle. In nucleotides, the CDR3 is TGTGCCAGCAGCTTAATAACGGTAGAGGAGCTGTTTTTT. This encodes CASSLITVEELFF.

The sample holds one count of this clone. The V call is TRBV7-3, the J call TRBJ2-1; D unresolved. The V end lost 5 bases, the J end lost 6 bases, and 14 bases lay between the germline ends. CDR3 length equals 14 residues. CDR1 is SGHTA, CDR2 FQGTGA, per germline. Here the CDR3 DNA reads TGTGCCAGCAGCCCTGGATTACGGGCCAATGAGCAGTTCTTC. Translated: CASSPGLRANEQFF.

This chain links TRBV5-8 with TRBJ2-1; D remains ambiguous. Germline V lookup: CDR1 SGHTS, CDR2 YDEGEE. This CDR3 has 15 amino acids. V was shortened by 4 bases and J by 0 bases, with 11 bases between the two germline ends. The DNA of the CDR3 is TGTGCCAGCAGCCCCAGGAGAAGCTCCTACAATGAGCAGTTCTTC. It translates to CASSPRRSSYNEQFF.

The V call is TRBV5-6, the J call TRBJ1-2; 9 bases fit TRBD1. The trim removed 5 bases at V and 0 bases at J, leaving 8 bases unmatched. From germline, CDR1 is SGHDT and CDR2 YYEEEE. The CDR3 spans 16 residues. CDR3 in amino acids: CASSIGQGRANYGYTF. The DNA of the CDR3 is TGTGCCAGCAGTATAGGACAGGGGAGAGCTAACTATGGCTACACCTTC.

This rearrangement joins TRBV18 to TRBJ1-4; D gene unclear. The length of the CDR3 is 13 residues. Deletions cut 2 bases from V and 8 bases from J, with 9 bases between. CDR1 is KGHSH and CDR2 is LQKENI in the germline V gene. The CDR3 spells CASSPFSGEKLFF. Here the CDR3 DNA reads TGTGCCAGCTCACCATTTAGTGGGGAAAAACTGTTTTTT.

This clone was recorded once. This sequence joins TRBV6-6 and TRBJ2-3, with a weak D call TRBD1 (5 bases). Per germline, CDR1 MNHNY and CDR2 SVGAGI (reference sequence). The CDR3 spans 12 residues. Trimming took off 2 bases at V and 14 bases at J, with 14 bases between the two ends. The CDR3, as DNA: TGTGCCAGCAGTTACAGGGGCCTTGGGGTGTATTTT. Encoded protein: CASSYRGLGVYF.

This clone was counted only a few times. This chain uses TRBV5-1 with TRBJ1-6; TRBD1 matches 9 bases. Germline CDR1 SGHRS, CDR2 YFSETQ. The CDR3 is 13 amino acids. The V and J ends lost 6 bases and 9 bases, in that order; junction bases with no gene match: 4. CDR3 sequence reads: CASKGQGSSPLHF. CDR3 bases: TGCGCCAGCAAAGGACAGGGGAGTTCACCCCTCCACTTT.

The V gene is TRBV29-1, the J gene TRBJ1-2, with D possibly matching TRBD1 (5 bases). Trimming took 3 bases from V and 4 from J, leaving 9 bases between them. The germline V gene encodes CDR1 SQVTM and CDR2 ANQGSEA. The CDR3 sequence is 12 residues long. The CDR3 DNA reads TGCAGCGTTGAGGGGGGTGGCTATGGCTACACCTTC. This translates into CSVEGGGYGYTF.

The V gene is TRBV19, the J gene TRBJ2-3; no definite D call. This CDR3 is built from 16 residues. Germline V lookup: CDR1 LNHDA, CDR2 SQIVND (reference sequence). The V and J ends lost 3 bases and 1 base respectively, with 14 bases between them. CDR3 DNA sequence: TGTGCCAGTAGTATTCGGCTGGCGACCGGCACAGATACGCAGTATTTT. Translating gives CASSIRLATGTDTQYF.

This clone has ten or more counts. The CDR3 sequence: CASMASGTGKFF. As DNA, the CDR3 is TGTGCCAGCATGGCTAGCGGGACGGGGAAGTTCTTC. The genes are TRBV2 and TRBJ2-1; 9 nucleotides agree with TRBD2. Per the germline V gene, CDR1 is SNHLY and CDR2 is FYNNEI. V dropped 7 bases and J dropped 14; count of bases not matched to a gene: 9. The CDR3 runs 12 residues.

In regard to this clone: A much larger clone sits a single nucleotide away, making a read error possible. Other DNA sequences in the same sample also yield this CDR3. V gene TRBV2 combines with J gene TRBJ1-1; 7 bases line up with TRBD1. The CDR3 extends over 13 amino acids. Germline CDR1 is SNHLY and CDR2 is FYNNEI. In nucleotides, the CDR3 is TGTGCCATCACAGGGGATTTTTTGACTGAAGCCTTCTTT. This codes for CAITGDFLTEAFF.

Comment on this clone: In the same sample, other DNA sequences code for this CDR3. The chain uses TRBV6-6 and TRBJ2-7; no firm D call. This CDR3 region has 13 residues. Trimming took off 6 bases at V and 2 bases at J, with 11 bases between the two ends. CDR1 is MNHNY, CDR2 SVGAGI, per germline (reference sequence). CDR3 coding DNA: TGTGCCAGCAGAGGAACTCCGGCCTACGAGCAGTACTTC. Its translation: CASRGTPAYEQYF.

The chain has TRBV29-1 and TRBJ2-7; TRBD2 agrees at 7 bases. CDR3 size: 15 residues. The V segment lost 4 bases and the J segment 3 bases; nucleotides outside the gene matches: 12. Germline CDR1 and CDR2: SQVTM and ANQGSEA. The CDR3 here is CSVVLPREGLYEQYF. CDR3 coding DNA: TGCAGCGTTGTTCTACCCAGGGAGGGCCTCTACGAGCAGTACTTC.

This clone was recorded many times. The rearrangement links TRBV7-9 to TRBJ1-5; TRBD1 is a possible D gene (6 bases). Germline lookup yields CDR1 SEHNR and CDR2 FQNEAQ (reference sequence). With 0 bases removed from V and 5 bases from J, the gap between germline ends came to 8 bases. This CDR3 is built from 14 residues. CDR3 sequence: CASSLAGGHQPQHF. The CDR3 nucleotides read TGTGCCAGCAGCTTAGCCGGGGGCCATCAGCCCCAGCATTTT.

The CDR3 reads CASSQDLLGVYEQFF. CDR3 bases: TGCGCCAGCAGCCAAGATTTGTTGGGGGTTTATGAGCAGTTCTTC. This chain uses TRBV4-3 with TRBJ2-1, with D perhaps matching TRBD1 or TRBD2 (5 bases each). V was trimmed by 0 bases and J by 8 bases, leaving 14 bases between them. The CDR3 sequence is 15 residues long. The germline gives CDR1 LGHNA, CDR2 YSLEER.

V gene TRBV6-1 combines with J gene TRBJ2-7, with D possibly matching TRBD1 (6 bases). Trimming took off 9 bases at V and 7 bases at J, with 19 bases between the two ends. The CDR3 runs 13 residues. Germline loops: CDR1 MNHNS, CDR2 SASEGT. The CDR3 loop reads CASKSYRVKEQYF. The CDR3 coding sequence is TGTGCCAGTAAATCTTACAGGGTCAAGGAGCAGTACTTC.

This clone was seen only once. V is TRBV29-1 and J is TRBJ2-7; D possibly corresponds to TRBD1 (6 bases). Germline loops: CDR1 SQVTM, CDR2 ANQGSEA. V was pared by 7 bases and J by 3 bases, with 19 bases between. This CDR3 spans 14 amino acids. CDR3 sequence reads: CSALGQGKGYEQYF. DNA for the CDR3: TGCAGCGCATTAGGGCAGGGGAAGGGCTACGAGCAGTACTTC.